The entry below describes one T cell receptor beta chain. In this sample, this clonotype turned up many times. Its antigen remains unidentified. Per-nucleotide qualities are absent, and no much larger clonotype sits a single base away. The TCR beta CDR3 regions were amplified from the RNA transcripts. For the first round of RT-PCR on the TCR CDR3, the HTBI primer set was used together with the Qiagen OneStep RT-PCR kit. A second multiplex PCR round built the libraries, followed by size selection and purification. Paired-end sequencing of the libraries was performed with 100 bp reads on an Illumina HiSeq2000. The authors' analysis ran thus. Raw data were processed with SOAPnuke, discarding reads with adapters, uncalled bases, mean Phred below 15, or no exact constant-primer or identifier match. High-quality paired reads were merged using COPE v1.2.5, and each unique nucleotide sequence was defined as a clonotype. MiTCR v1.1 was used to align the clonotypes against IMGT TRBV, TRBD and TRBJ reference segments. The analysis was restricted to V-J combinations with a frequency above 0.0001, which together covered about 99% of the repertoires. The TCS score was defined as F50 (clonal expansion) divided by E x V (chaos), with BLOSUM62-based TCRdist calculated between CDR3 peptides within each V-J. Welch's t-statistics and random forest reduced just over 500 V-J features to 13, which were used in a naive Bayes classifier (R e1071). TCRdb reran the public reads through fastp at Q25 and MiXCR, keeping productive beta chains. Here each entry gathers all rows of one CDR3 protein and keeps the most common genes and DNA. These V and J calls rely on TCRdb rather than the paper's analysis. The sample table records 600,000 or so distinct CDR3 sequences; approximately 15% of these occur just once. About 7% of the sample rests with the top ten.

CDR1 and CDR2 were assigned from the germline V gene (reference sequence) as DFQATT and SNEGSKA. The CDR3 numbers 12 residues from cysteine through phenylalanine. CDR3 DNA is the only sequence kept; it has 36 bases, read in frame from the first base. V is reduced by 3 bases and J by 4 bases, leaving a spacing of 7 bases between them. Ophthalmopathy patients had moderately to severely active disease, Clinical Activity Score of at least 3, NOSPECS grade of at least 4, and duration under 3 months. Exclusion was applied to patients with uncontrolled infections, other autoimmune diseases, pregnancy or lactation. Clinical symptoms, serum thyroxine and TRAb, thyroid ultrasound, and orbital computed tomography formed the basis for the diagnoses. PBMCs were separated from around 9.1 ml of fresh peripheral blood using Ficoll-Paque density gradient centrifugation. Trizol reagent was used to extract total RNA, and RNA quality was then checked on an Agilent 2100 Bioanalyzer.

This specimen comes from a study of T cells in Graves' hyperthyroidism and ophthalmopathy (dated by TCRdb to about 2019). Background for the entire study: Peripheral blood was sampled at the time of initial diagnosis, prior to any treatment. To identify distinguishing TCR V-J signatures, a discovery cohort of about 100 patients was used, comprising 43 with Graves' ophthalmopathy and some 57 with stable Graves' hyperthyroidism. Prospective prediction of ophthalmopathy was tested in an independent validation cohort consisting of 18 hyperthyroidism patients and more than 15 patients who later progressed to ophthalmopathy. The approximately 98 discovery patients were randomly divided into training and test sets at a 7:3 ratio. The study also compared thyroid tissue and blood T-cell repertoires from 5 to 7 Graves' hyperthyroidism patients. Following sampling, methimazole starting at 30 mg daily was given to hyperthyroidism patients, and high-dose intravenous methylprednisolone was given to ophthalmopathy patients. According to the paper, TCR Vbeta CDR3 sequencing was carried out on 135 peripheral blood samples, which came from approximately 41 ophthalmopathy, fewer than 80 hyperthyroidism and about 17 progressor patients.

What the authors observed across the whole study: Most expanded thyroid clonotypes (frequency above 0.001) were also detected in blood, a finding suggesting that blood repertoires may reflect thyroid immune responses. In validation, progression to ophthalmopathy was predicted by the model with roughly 69% sensitivity and 72.22% specificity, a median of approximately 7.1 months before onset. Sample size was not statistically predetermined, and blinding of investigators to group allocation was not performed. A model built on a 13 V-J signature distinguished ophthalmopathy from stable hyperthyroidism, reaching around 87% sensitivity and about 81% specificity in cross-validation and 80%/75% in testing.

Sequencing input: blood. The rearranged chain carries TRBV20-1 and TRBJ2-1; 6 matching bases give a weak D call of TRBD2. The clonotype comes from a woman between 18 and 29 years old with Graves' ophthalmopathy. The nucleotides are TGCAGTGCTAGCGGGACTTACAATGAGCAGTTCTTC. Its protein product is CSASGTYNEQFF.